Presented here are 9 T cell receptor beta chains from one specimen sequenced in a study of blood T cell repertoires in COVID-19 (dated by TCRdb to 2020 to 2021). Receptors were amplified or captured by the immunoSEQ multiplex PCR assay. Not all clones reach the TCRdb copy of this immuneACCESS table, which keeps in-frame sequences only. Checked studies attribute under half of the gap to unresolved V genes and leave the rest unexplained. The sample table shows about 180,000 clones, and roughly 89% are seen once. Under 15% of the sample belongs to the ten largest clones. Sequencing used peripheral blood. The receptors originated from a woman aged 70-85 years with COVID-19, enrolled during active disease.

This chain joins TRBV7-9 and TRBJ1-2; 12 bases match TRBD1. The ends lost 3 bases at V and 4 bases at J; junction bases unmatched: 12. CDR1 is SEHNR, CDR2 FQNEAQ, per germline (reference sequence). The CDR3 contains 18 residues. This CDR3 is CASSFSGTGGGRVYGYTF. DNA for the CDR3: TGTGCCAGCAGCTTCTCCGGGACAGGGGGCGGACGGGTCTATGGCTACACCTTC.

V and J are TRBV12-3 or TRBV12-4 and TRBJ1-2; D unresolved. V lost 2 bases, J lost 6 bases, and 10 bases lay in between. This CDR3 contains 13 residues. CDR3 coding DNA: TGTGCCAGCAGTTTAAATGGAGGGAATGGCTACACCTTC. It translates to CASSLNGGNGYTF.

In DNA, the CDR3 is TGTGCCTGGAGTGTAACCAGGGGGACATCGCGGTTTGCAAAAGAGGGGCAGTTCTTC. Translation gives CAWSVTRGTSRFAKEGQFF. The gene calls are TRBV30 and TRBJ2-1, with 7 bases fitting TRBD1. The germline CDR1 and CDR2 sequences are GTSNPN and SVGIG (reference sequence). The CDR3 spans 19 residues. V shed 0 bases and J 12 bases; nucleotides not matched to a gene: 26.

This clone has just one count. V usage is TRBV7-8 and J usage is TRBJ1-5; tentative D call: TRBD1 (6 bases). The CDR3 extends over 15 amino acids. V lost 4 bases and J lost 0, with 10 bases in between. Germline CDR1 reads SGHVS; CDR2 reads FQNEAQ. This CDR3 reads CASSSGQNSNQPQHF. CDR3 DNA: TGTGCCAGCAGCTCAGGACAGAATAGCAATCAGCCCCAGCATTTT. Full variable domain (rest looked up from reference TRBV7-8 and TRBJ1-5): GAGVSQSPRYKVAKRGQDVALRCDPISGHVSLFWYQQALGQGPEFLTYFQNEAQLDKSGLPSDRFFAERPEGSVSTLKIQRTQQEDSAVYLCASSSGQNSNQPQHFGDGTRLSIL.

The CDR3 is CASRVSGQDEQFF. The DNA for the CDR3 is TGTGCCAGCAGGGTTAGCGGGCAGGATGAGCAGTTCTTC. The chain uses TRBV6-5 and TRBJ2-1, with 7 bases lining up with TRBD2. In germline, CDR1 is MNHEY, CDR2 SVGAGI. The CDR3 length is 13 residues. Trimming cost V 6 bases and J 8 bases; bases outside gene matches: 7.

The J gene is TRBJ1-1, the V gene TRBV30, with D perhaps matching TRBD1 (6 bases). This CDR3 is 14 amino acids long. Germline lookup yields CDR1 GTSNPN and CDR2 SVGIG (reference sequence). The ends were cut back, 2 bases at V and 1 base at J, with 11 bases in the middle. The DNA of the CDR3 is TGTGCCTGGAGTCCGGGACACCCGAACACTGAAGCTTTCTTT. Protein product: CAWSPGHPNTEAFF.

CDR3 sequence (DNA): TGTGCCAGCTCACCACGGGACAGGGGGCACTTCTACGAGCAGTACTTC. It codes for CASSPRDRGHFYEQYF. This chain connects TRBV18 to TRBJ2-7; 12 bases agree with TRBD1. V lost 1 base and J lost 3; bases outside the gene matches: 4. The germline V gene encodes CDR1 KGHSH and CDR2 LQKENI. This CDR3 comprises 16 residues.

CDR3 bases: TGTGCCAGCAGCCCGGGACACTACTCCTACGAGCAGTACTTC. Residues: CASSPGHYSYEQYF. V usage is TRBV3-1 (or the pseudogene TRBV3-2) and J usage is TRBJ2-7, with D perhaps matching TRBD1 (6 bases). The CDR3 is 14 amino acids. Germline V gives CDR1 LGHDT, CDR2 YNNKEL (reference sequence). Trimming removed 4 bases at V and 0 bases at J, with 10 bases between.

The V gene is TRBV12-3 or TRBV12-4, the J gene TRBJ1-2; possible D gene TRBD1, 5 bases. Trimming took 5 bases from V and 1 from J, leaving 8 bases between them. The CDR3 runs 13 residues. In DNA, the CDR3 is TGTGCCAGCAGTGAGGACATTAACTATGGCTACACCTTC. Amino acids: CASSEDINYGYTF.